The subject of this entry is one T cell receptor (beta chain). The antigen it binds to is not known. Base qualities are missing; no much larger clone stands one base away. Preparation of the library involved the immunoSEQ multiplex PCR assay. The multiplex PCR relied on a mix of 60 forward primers for TCR Vbeta segments and 13 reverse primers for TCR Jbeta segments. The CDR3 region of rearranged TCR beta genes was amplified from genomic DNA by a multiplex PCR assay. Amplified TCR beta libraries were sequenced as 87-base-pair reads on the Illumina HiSeq System. The paper's processing steps were these. Across the roughly 600 repertoires, a later analysis counted approximately 83 million unique TCR beta chains, some 11 million of which were shared by at least two donors. To remove PCR and sequencing errors, raw reads were error-corrected and collapsed into unique sequences using a nearest-neighbor algorithm that merged closely related sequences. CDR3 sequences were aligned to IMGT reference sequences to assign V, D and J gene segments. For a sequence to be retained, a match of at least six nucleotides to both a V gene segment and a J gene segment was required. Rearrangements were called productive when the CDR3 lacked stop codons and stayed in frame with V and J; all others were non-productive. CDR3 was defined according to IMGT convention as the region running from the second conserved V-encoded cysteine to the conserved J-encoded phenylalanine. The earlier analysis of roughly 590 of the donors excluded any sequence lacking an unambiguous match to a single V gene segment. An earlier analysis of fewer than 750 of the donors classified V segments as functional when productive rearrangements were above 56.7% and as segregating when the standard deviation between donors was above 5%. A statistical classification framework was built for diagnosing cytomegalovirus status from the catalog of TCR beta chain sequences. V and J gene assignment, in a later analysis, came from comparing TCR nucleotide sequences with IMGT/GENE-DB human TR gene sequences. In a later analysis, CDR3 sequences and most-parsimonious VDJ recombination scenarios were assigned using the TCRdist pipeline. In a later analysis, each TCR beta chain was defined by its CDR3 amino acid sequence together with its V-gene family, and reads lacking a unique V-gene family were excluded. To address suspected cross-contamination and a sequencing artifact, a later analysis removed 550 to 750 highly shared, low-generation-probability nucleotide sequences. In a later analysis, a clonal expansion index for each public chain was calculated from normalized within-repertoire ranks of inferred template counts. In a later analysis, generation probabilities were computed using a VDJ recombination model fitted to out-of-frame rearrangements, and the results were checked against IGoR. Hypergeometric tests were used in a later analysis to score TCR-TCR, TCR-HLA and TCR-CMV co-occurrence, with a repertoire-size bias correction applied to the TCR pairs. A later analysis estimated false discovery rates by permuting HLA or CMV assignments 20 times. In a later analysis, co-occurring TCRs were grouped using DBSCAN, with TCRdist sequence similarity added in when clustering inside HLA-allele-positive subsets. Co-occurrence clustering excluded repertoires with fewer than 30,000 or more than 120,000 public chains, plus five with anomalous nucleotide sharing. TCRdb holds this immuneACCESS table with in-frame rearrangements only. Some clones are missing; in checked studies, unresolved V genes explain under half, and the rest has no known cause. Clone size and the V and J calls come from that table; the DNA yielded D and trimming. Here the sample has 120,000 or so clones; around 72% occur a single time. Jointly, the top ten make up more than 7.5% of the sample.

The cohort consisted of some 670 healthy bone marrow donors. At the time of sampling, all cohort members were nominally healthy, though unrecorded immune exposures were likely present. The donor tested CMV seropositive and was one of the 289 seropositive cohort members. A peripheral blood sample was provided by each donor, and peripheral blood mononuclear cells were used for TCR beta sequencing. Genomic DNA was extracted from the blood cell samples with the Qiagen DNeasy Blood Extraction Kit. These data come from a study of cytomegalovirus exposure and HLA in healthy donors (dated by TCRdb to about 2017). Turning to the overall study: An earlier analysis of some 600 of the donors reported around 280 Gb of sequence data and 95 million to 120 million unique TCR beta sequences obtained from roughly 170 million T cells. About 300 gigabases of sequencing data and some 85 million unique TCR sequences were included in an early release covering roughly 600 HLA-typed donors. The genetic ancestry cluster associated with self-reported Caucasian donors included around 76% of the 398 genotyped donors. The study was designed to test whether signatures of past pathogen exposure could be identified by cataloging public T cell receptors. The study used immunosequencing to profile the T cell repertoires of 666 subjects and linked those repertoires to cytomegalovirus serostatus. Besides the first cohort of some 670 subjects, a separate validation cohort made up of roughly 130 different subjects was used. To predict cytomegalovirus infection status, the study brought together high-throughput TCR immunosequencing, statistical association of individual TCRs with disease status, and machine learning. A later analysis re-examined previously published TCR beta repertoires from more than 600 donors and added high-resolution HLA genotyping to investigate patterns of TCR occurrence. Rather than using new phenotypic data, the later analysis identified candidate immune exposures from TCR beta sequences and from how often those sequences occurred across donors. An earlier analysis of 587 of the donors used high-throughput TCR beta sequencing to judge whether each TCR beta V gene segment behaved as functional or pseudogenic. Donor age, sex, ethnicity and CMV serostatus were compiled together with the repertoire data. A later genetic analysis used genome-wide SNP genotypes for about 65% of the roughly 700 donors, treating that subset as a discovery cohort. Every repertoire in the discovery cohort had been generated on one and the same sequencing platform. HLA typing covered class I and class II loci at four-digit resolution. The number of typed donors differed by locus: about 620-640 for A, B, C, DRB1 and DQB1; some 500 for DQA1; some 590 for DPA1; and 400 to 480 for DPB1. Roughly 5 DR-DQ haplotypes were handled as single units for association and clustering, since linkage in the cohort was strong. On average, 235,054 unique TCR beta nucleotide sequences were sequenced per donor among some 420 genotyped donors of the cohort, with roughly 18% of those sequences being non-productive.

Trimming removed 4 bases from V and 1 base from J; the gene matches leave 12 bases unexplained. The germline V gene (reference sequence) gives CDR1 as LNHDA and CDR2 as SQIVND. Including the terminal cysteine and phenylalanine, the CDR3 comprises 17 residues. CDR3 DNA is the only sequence kept; it has 51 bases, read in frame from the first base. Paper-wide results and their limitations: Some IMGT-functional V segments, including TRBV6-2 and TRBV6-3, could not be distinguished by the 87-base-pair reads and were therefore excluded. According to the authors, the approach could potentially be generalized to other disease states and immunological phenotypes. At a false discovery rate of 0.05, a later analysis linked fewer than 20,000 TCR beta sequences to specific HLA alleles. In both the original and validation cohorts, the classifier was reported to diagnose cytomegalovirus status with high specificity and sensitivity. The study listed 170 or so TCR beta chains as associated with cytomegalovirus. According to a later analysis, parvovirus B19, influenza, CMV and Epstein-Barr virus appeared linked to several top co-occurrence clusters. An association between a missense DCLRE1C variant and V-gene and J-gene trimming of TCR beta chains was found in a later genetic analysis and replicated in an independent cohort. Assigning TCR associations to individual alleles was difficult when HLA alleles, especially DR and DQ, strongly co-occurred. Most CMV-associated TCR beta chains appeared to be HLA-restricted in a later analysis, and the HLA associations seemed to be driven largely by CMV exposure. For the cohort, immune exposure information was limited to CMV serostatus. In a later analysis, the rate of TCR association differed among HLA loci, with DRB1 alleles having the most associated TCRs and HLA-C alleles having the fewest. In a later analysis, HLA-associated TCR beta chains were found to be more clonally expanded and to have lower generation probabilities than equally common non-associated chains. An earlier analysis of several hundred of the donors showed that most TCR beta V segments appeared in productive rearrangements either about 87% or about 30% of the time, which broadly matched IMGT annotations. Presence/absence analyses assumed roughly uniform sequencing depth across donors, an assumption that may not hold. Because HLA typing was unavailable for some donors at each locus, only the typed subset was used in association tests. A few of the identified cytomegalovirus-associated TCR beta chains were confirmed in vitro to be specific for cytomegalovirus antigens. Linkage disequilibrium might explain the correlated functional status among segregating V segments, but an unknown experimental factor could not be ruled out. The sequencing pipeline was judged likely to have produced a cluster of highly shared sequence variants as a technical artifact. Most TCR sequences were observed very rarely across donors, whereas some public TCRs were present in many individuals. The earlier analysis of approximately 590 of the donors excluded 15 to 20 rarely observed V segments, including chromosome 9 orphons, because counts were too low. Only TCR beta chains were sequenced in this cohort, and the absence of alpha or paired-chain data limited detectable features. A further reported finding was that TCR beta sequences accurately predicted the HLA-A and HLA-B alleles for most subjects in the first cohort. Compared with the 666-donor mean, donors in an Asian-associated ancestry cluster had fewer N-insertions in productive TCRs, according to a later genetic analysis.

Sequenced material: PBMCs. This chain joins TRBV19 to TRBJ1-2, with 7 bases matching TRBD1. The TCR originated in a woman in her 50s in good health and CMV-seropositive. The DNA sequence follows: TGTGCCAGTAGTACCCCGGACAGGAGTCGCGTTAACTATGGCTACACCTTC. It translates to CASSTPDRSRVNYGYTF.